This TCR beta chain stems from a study of blood T cell repertoires in COVID-19. Study details: From the United States, Italy and Spain came samples of acute and convalescent COVID-19. The cDNA or gDNA used as material had been derived from T cells, B-cell-depleted T cells, or PBMCs.

Original data processing: Nucleated cell counts were estimated from reference gene primer amplification. Using immunoSEQ multiplex PCR, the repertoire was profiled, and TCRdb retains in-frame clones only, with some absent. V and J calls and clone size come straight from that table; D and trimming were deduced from the DNA. The table shows approximately 96,000 clones, with 90% to 95% occurring only once. The length of the CDR3 is 11 residues. Trimming shortened V by 0 bases and J by 7 bases, and 3 bases separated the two germline ends. The germline V gene encodes CDR1 MNHEY and CDR2 SVGAGI. The receptor was isolated from a human donor with active COVID-19. The donor label of this sample is uncertain. Sequenced: peripheral blood. The chain employs TRBV6-5 and TRBJ2-5; D uncertain. The CDR3 loop is CASSYSATQYF. CDR3 nucleotides: TGTGCCAGCAGTTACTCGGCGACCCAGTACTTC.